This TCR beta chain is drawn from a study of T-cell memory formation after mild COVID-19. Overall study context: TCR clusters were mostly confined to one donor each.

As regards this clonotype: Antigen: not known.

Study conclusions and caveats: Some responding clones appeared in pre-infection memory, suggesting cross-reactive memory joined. Contracting CD4+ clones sat mainly in CM and EM; CD8+ in EMRA.

TCRdb independently ran MiXCR on the 5' RACE reads; one entry per CDR3 protein. Among hundreds of thousands of distinct CDR3 sequences listed, about 16% were seen once. Sequenced sample: PBMCs or a T cell subset sorted from them (not recorded which). This TCR was recovered from a young man who had mild COVID-19 (a few samples of this study predate the infection). Cell type and time point are not known.

The CDR3 coding sequence is TGTGCCAGCAGCCCGAACAGTCCAAACCAAGAGACCCAGTACTTC. Its protein is CASSPNSPNQETQYF. The chain is built from TRBV3-1 and TRBJ2-5; D is undetermined. Germline CDR1 is LGHDT and CDR2 is YNNKEL (reference sequence). The V and J ends lost 4 bases and 0 bases respectively, with 12 bases between them. The length of the CDR3 is 15 residues.